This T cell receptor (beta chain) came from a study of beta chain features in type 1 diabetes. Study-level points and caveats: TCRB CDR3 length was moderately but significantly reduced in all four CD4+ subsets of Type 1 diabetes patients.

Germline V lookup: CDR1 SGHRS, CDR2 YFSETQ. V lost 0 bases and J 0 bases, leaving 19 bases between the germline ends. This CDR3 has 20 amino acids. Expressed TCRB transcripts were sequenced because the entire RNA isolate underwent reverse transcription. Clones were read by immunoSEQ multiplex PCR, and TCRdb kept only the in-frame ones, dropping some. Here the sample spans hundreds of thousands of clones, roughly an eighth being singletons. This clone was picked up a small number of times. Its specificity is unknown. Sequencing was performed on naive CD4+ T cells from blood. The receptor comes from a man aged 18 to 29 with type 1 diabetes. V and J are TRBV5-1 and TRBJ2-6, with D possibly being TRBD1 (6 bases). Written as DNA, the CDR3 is TGCGCCAGCAGCTTGGATTTTAGTGCAGGGGTCGGCTCTGGGGCCAACGTCCTGACTTTC. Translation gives CASSLDFSAGVGSGANVLTF.